This T cell receptor beta chain comes out of a study of T cell repertoires in cytomegalovirus infection. The wider study: Matching HLA type and CMV infection were both indicated by public TCR beta signatures. Study findings and constraints: Predominance within the ex vivo response was attributable to HLA-C-restricted CMV-specific TCR beta clonotypes. There were carriers of CMV plus the relevant HLA, and cumulative public TCR beta family frequency identified them.

TCRdb redid the calling of the reads with MiXCR, one entry per CDR3 protein. In the table there are roughly 180,000 distinct CDR3 sequences, approximately 18% of which are singletons. The V and J ends lost 3 bases and 2 bases, in that order; junction bases with no gene match: 3. Germline V CDR1 and CDR2: SGHTA, FQGNSA. The CDR3 runs 16 residues. This clonotype was detected many times. The antigen is unknown. This chain uses TRBV7-2 with TRBJ2-1; TRBD2 matches 11 bases. Sequenced: CD8+ T cells from PBMCs. This TCR was recovered from a human donor in good health (CMV status not recorded). Some clones in this sample may be carry-over from other donors' samples. DNA of the CDR3: TGTGCCAGCAGCTTTCGACTAGCGGGGACCTACAATGAGCAGTTCTTC. Translating it yields CASSFRLAGTYNEQFF.